The T cell receptor (beta chain) under discussion was sequenced for a study of CD8+ T cells in alopecia areata. The CDR3 is 15 residues long. The V gene's germline CDR1 is MNHEY and CDR2 SMNVEV (reference sequence). Trimming at V came to 4 bases and at J to 4 bases, leaving 7 bases not matched to a gene. Extraction of RNA preceded its reverse transcription into cDNA, which served as the sequencing template. Assay: immunoSEQ multiplex PCR; the TCRdb copy retains only in-frame clones and omits some. Among about 180,000 clones, around 49% were seen once, and the ten largest hold around 10%. Treatment described: oral pan-JAK inhibitor, 5-10 mg twice daily. This clone was counted a few times.

Sequences were derived from CD8+ T cells sorted from blood, sampled between weeks 51 and 54, from a patient treated with tofacitinib. J is TRBJ2-5 and V is TRBV27, with 9 bases identical to TRBD1. The sequence was collected from a human donor with alopecia areata. The CDR3 loop reads CASSSYRGRRETQYF. The CDR3 nucleotides read TGTGCCAGCAGTTCCTACAGGGGGCGGAGAGAGACCCAGTACTTC.